The present T cell receptor beta chain was sequenced within a study of blood T cells in healthy people across ages. The study's findings and limits: Per million T cells, the diversity of TCR beta decreased roughly linearly as age advanced.

A J-beta primer mix and a sample-barcoded 5' primer were used in a second PCR of about 6 to 12 cycles. TCRdb fed the 5' RACE reads into MiXCR, producing one record per CDR3 protein. Of 550,000 to 750,000 distinct CDR3 sequences listed, around 21% are singletons. For this clonotype: Its target is unknown. Because the CDR3 is missing its conserved closing phenylalanine or tryptophan, this is likely a read error.

The ends lost 6 bases at V and 3 bases at J; junction bases unmatched: 11. Germline CDR1 and CDR2: DFQATT and SNEGSKA (reference sequence). This CDR3 region has 14 residues. The sequenced material came from blood. V gene TRBV20-1 combines with J gene TRBJ2-7; 7 nucleotides match TRBD1. The sequence came from a man in his 70s in good health. Here the CDR3 DNA reads TGCAGTGCGACAGACAGGGCCGGTCTCTACGAGCAGTACCTC. Its protein product is CSATDRAGLYEQYL.